The 21 T cell receptor beta chains given below trace back to one sample, sequenced in a study of glioma-infiltrating T cells after dendritic cell vaccination. The sample's time point: after dendritic cell vaccination, including at tumor progression/relapse. TCRdb's copy holds only in-frame clones and misses some; the assay was immunoSEQ multiplex PCR. This sample has around 78,000 clones, with roughly 84% found just once. This material consisted of blood, taken after dendritic cell vaccination. These receptors all stem from a human donor with glioblastoma.

The chain links TRBV27 to TRBJ2-7, with D possibly being TRBD1 (6 bases). The CDR3 contains 15 residues. Trimming left V 6 bases short and J 2 bases short, with 17 bases between. Germline V gene data show CDR1 as MNHEY and CDR2 as SMNVEV (reference sequence). In DNA, the CDR3 is TGTGCCAGCAGGCCGAATCGGGACACCGCCTACGAGCAGTACTTC. This sequence encodes CASRPNRDTAYEQYF.

The chain has TRBV7-8 and TRBJ1-2; 7 bases map to TRBD1. The V segment lost 1 base and the J segment 8 bases; nucleotides outside the gene matches: 10. This CDR3 spans 15 amino acids. Germline V gene sequence: CDR1 SGHVS, CDR2 FQNEAQ. The CDR3 DNA is TGTGCCAGCAGCTTAGATGAAGAGGGGGCGCAAGGCTACACCTTC. Translating it yields CASSLDEEGAQGYTF.

This clone has a single count. The chain combines TRBV7-7 with TRBJ2-5, with D uncertain. Germline V gene lookup returns CDR1 SSHAT and CDR2 FNYEAQ (reference sequence). Trimming cost V 2 bases and J 1 base, with 8 bases left between them. The CDR3 totals 14 residues. CDR3 residues: CASSLNTGQETQYF. The CDR3 coding sequence is TGTGCCAGCAGCTTAAATACGGGCCAAGAGACCCAGTACTTC.

This clone was detected only a few times. The V and J genes are TRBV19 and TRBJ1-1, with 8 bases fitting TRBD1. V was pared by 9 bases and J by 3 bases, with 3 bases of the junction left unmatched. CDR1 LNHDA and CDR2 SQIVND come from the germline V gene (reference sequence). The CDR3 length is 12 residues. The CDR3 protein is CASQGADTEAFF. CDR3 DNA: TGTGCCAGCCAGGGGGCAGACACTGAAGCTTTCTTT.

V gene TRBV2 combines with J gene TRBJ2-3; D is perhaps TRBD1 (5 bases). CDR1 SNHLY and CDR2 FYNNEI come from the germline V gene. CDR3 size: 13 residues. Trimming cost V 6 bases and J 4 bases, with 11 bases left between them. The CDR3 is CASSKEGADTQYF. The CDR3 coding sequence is TGTGCCAGCAGCAAAGAAGGGGCAGATACGCAGTATTTT.

The V and J genes are TRBV9 and TRBJ2-3; TRBD2 matches at 7 bases. CDR3 length equals 16 residues. Germline V gene data show CDR1 as SGDLS and CDR2 as YYNGEE. V trimming: 0 bases; J trimming: 4 bases; junction bases outside the gene matches: 8. In DNA form, the CDR3 reads TGTGCCAGCAGCGTAGGAGCGAGCGGGGAAGCAGATACGCAGTATTTT. Translation gives CASSVGASGEADTQYF.

V gene TRBV5-4 combines with J gene TRBJ2-2; possible D gene TRBD2, 6 bases. In germline, CDR1 is SGHNT, CDR2 YYREEE (reference sequence). CDR3 length: 13 residues. V was trimmed by 3 bases and J by 7 bases, leaving 10 bases between them. CDR3 nucleotide sequence: TGTGCCAGCAGCTACGGGAGCATCGGGGAGCTGTTTTTT. This sequence encodes CASSYGSIGELFF. Looking up the rest from reference TRBV5-4 and TRBJ2-2 gives the full variable domain: ETGVTQSPTHLIKTRGQQVTLRCSSQSGHNTVSWYQQALGQGPQFIFQYYREEENGRGNFPPRFSGLQFPNYSSELNVNALELDDSALYLCASSYGSIGELFFGEGSRLTVL.

The rearrangement links TRBV5-1 to TRBJ1-2; D is unclear. This CDR3 is 13 amino acids long. Germline V lookup: CDR1 SGHRS, CDR2 YFSETQ. Deletions cut 0 bases from V and 2 bases from J, with 5 bases between. Here the CDR3 DNA reads TGCGCCAGCAGCTTGGGCGGGAACTATGGCTACACCTTC. Amino acids: CASSLGGNYGYTF.

The CDR3 spells CASSLGQQYGYTF. In nucleotides, the CDR3 is TGTGCCAGCAGCTTGGGACAGCAGTATGGCTACACCTTC. The gene calls are TRBV5-5 and TRBJ1-2; maybe TRBD1 (5 bases). Germline V lookup: CDR1 SGHKS, CDR2 YYEKEE (reference sequence). There are 13 residues in the CDR3. V was clipped by 0 bases and J by 5 bases, with 8 bases between them. Together with reference TRBV5-5 and TRBJ1-2, the CDR3 gives the full variable domain: DAGVTQSPTHLIKTRGQQVTLRCSPISGHKSVSWYQQVLGQGPQFIFQYYEKEERGRGNFPDRFSARQFPNYSSELNVNALLLGDSALYLCASSLGQQYGYTFGSGTRLTVV.

The rearrangement links TRBV28 to TRBJ1-2, with D tentatively TRBD1 (5 bases). V was clipped by 6 bases and J by 5 bases, with 22 bases between them. In germline, CDR1 is MDHEN, CDR2 SYDVKM. The CDR3 is made up of 16 amino acids. The DNA of the CDR3 is TGTGCCAGCAGCCAGAACAGAGGGCCAGGGAGGTATGGCTACACCTTC. This translates into CASSQNRGPGRYGYTF.

The chain recombines TRBV10-2 with TRBJ2-3, with TRBD1 identical over 12 bases. CDR1 and CDR2 (germline): WSHSY, SAAADI. The CDR3 is 19 amino acids. J was trimmed by 0 bases and V by 4 bases; bases with no gene match: 11. The CDR3 coding sequence is TGCGCCAGCAGTGCCTCGGGACAGGGGGCCCCTTCTAGCACAGATACGCAGTATTTT. Protein: CASSASGQGAPSSTDTQYF.

The gene calls are TRBV18 and TRBJ2-4; possible D gene TRBD1, 6 bases. CDR1 is KGHSH, CDR2 LQKENI, per germline. V was shortened by 3 bases and J by 6 bases, with 12 bases between the two germline ends. The CDR3 covers 14 residues. The CDR3 loop reads CASSPSQQGNIQYF. CDR3 coding DNA: TGTGCCAGCTCACCCTCCCAACAGGGAAACATTCAGTACTTC.

The genes are TRBV7-2 and TRBJ2-2; TRBD2 matches at 12 bases. Trimming at V came to 2 bases and at J to 6 bases, leaving 7 bases not matched to a gene. The germline CDR1 and CDR2 sequences are SGHTA and FQGNSA. CDR3 size: 17 residues. CDR3 in DNA: TGTGCCAGCAGCTTACTAGCGGGGGGGGTGCAGGCCGGGGAGCTGTTTTTT. This sequence encodes CASSLLAGGVQAGELFF.

The J gene is TRBJ2-5, the V gene TRBV4-1; weak D call: TRBD2 (6 bases). The germline V gene encodes CDR1 MGHRA and CDR2 YSYEKL. The CDR3 has 15 residues. The ends were cut back, 5 bases at V and 0 bases at J, with 13 bases in the middle. The CDR3 nucleotides are TGCGCCAGCAGCTTCTCAGGAGGGTACCAAGAGACCCAGTACTTC. Its translation: CASSFSGGYQETQYF.

The genes are TRBV4-2 and TRBJ2-3; TRBD2 matches at 9 bases. CDR3 length: 18 residues. Losses at the gene ends were 1 base for V and 7 bases for J; bases not matched to a gene: 15. Germline V gene data show CDR1 as LGHNA and CDR2 as YNFKEQ. CDR3 amino acids: CASSQVKVASGGPNTQYF. DNA of the CDR3: TGTGCCAGCAGCCAAGTAAAGGTGGCCAGCGGGGGGCCCAATACGCAGTATTTT.

V and J are TRBV2 and TRBJ2-2; D may be TRBD2 (6 bases). Germline CDR1 is SNHLY and CDR2 is FYNNEI. Trimming stripped 4 bases from V and 6 bases from J, with 15 bases between. The CDR3 is made up of 15 amino acids. CDR3 region: CASSGLSGYSGELFF. The CDR3 DNA sequence: TGTGCCAGCAGTGGCCTTAGCGGCTATTCCGGGGAGCTGTTTTTT.

The chain is built from TRBV5-1 and TRBJ2-3; 10 nucleotides match TRBD2. The CDR3 runs to 16 residues. Germline CDR1 is SGHRS and CDR2 is YFSETQ. V was clipped by 3 bases and J by 6 bases; unmatched bases: 10. The CDR3 protein is CASSSSLAGGADTQYF. The CDR3 region has the DNA TGCGCCAGCAGCTCCTCGTTAGCGGGAGGAGCCGATACGCAGTATTTT.

The chain links TRBV5-1 to TRBJ2-1, with D uncertain. Germline V lookup: CDR1 SGHRS, CDR2 YFSETQ. The V gene lost 6 bases and the J gene lost 10 bases, with 20 bases spanning the gap. The CDR3 is 14 amino acids. Here the CDR3 DNA reads TGCGCCAGCACCGTTGAGGTACCCTCCAGCGAGCAGTTCTTC. Encoded protein: CASTVEVPSSEQFF.

The chain combines TRBV18 with TRBJ1-1; TRBD1 agrees at 8 bases. With V trimmed by 3 bases and J by 1 base, 4 bases remained unmatched. Germline V CDR1 and CDR2: KGHSH, LQKENI. This CDR3 is built from 15 residues. CDR3 protein: CASSPLGQANTEAFF. CDR3 nucleotide sequence: TGTGCCAGCTCACCCCTGGGACAGGCGAACACTGAAGCTTTCTTT.

The rearrangement links TRBV5-1 to TRBJ1-2, with unresolved D. Germline V gene data show CDR1 as SGHRS and CDR2 as YFSETQ. The CDR3 is made up of 13 amino acids. Trimming left V 2 bases short and J 5 bases short, with 10 bases between. CDR3 protein: CASSFTVSYGYTF. The DNA of the CDR3 is TGCGCCAGCAGCTTTACAGTTTCTTATGGCTACACCTTC.

This clone was counted a single time. The chain recombines TRBV25-1 with TRBJ1-1, with TRBD1 identical over 7 bases. Germline CDR1 reads MGHDK; CDR2 reads SYGVNS. V gave up 2 bases and J gave up 1 base; unmatched junction bases: 4. The CDR3 totals 15 residues. CDR3 sequence: CASSERQGGNTEAFF. DNA for the CDR3: TGTGCCAGCAGTGAACGACAGGGTGGGAACACTGAAGCTTTCTTT.